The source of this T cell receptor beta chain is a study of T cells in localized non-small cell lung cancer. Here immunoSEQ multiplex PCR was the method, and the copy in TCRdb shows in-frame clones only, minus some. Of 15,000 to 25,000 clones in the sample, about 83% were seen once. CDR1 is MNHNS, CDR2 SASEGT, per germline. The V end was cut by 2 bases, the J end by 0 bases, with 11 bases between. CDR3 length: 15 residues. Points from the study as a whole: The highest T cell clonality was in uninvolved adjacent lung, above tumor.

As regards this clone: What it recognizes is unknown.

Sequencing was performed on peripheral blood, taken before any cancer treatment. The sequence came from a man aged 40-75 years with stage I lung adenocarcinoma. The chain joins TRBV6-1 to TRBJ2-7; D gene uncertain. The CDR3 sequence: CASSERAYGSYEQYF. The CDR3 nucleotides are TGTGCCAGCAGTGAAAGGGCCTACGGCTCCTACGAGCAGTACTTC.